This T cell receptor beta chain was sequenced during a study of T-cell memory formation after mild COVID-19. A word on this clonotype: Its antigen is still unknown.

Findings and caveats of the study: While clones contracting from day 15 to 85 were balanced between CD4 and CD8, later expanders leaned CD4+.

V dropped 2 bases and J dropped 0 bases, with 7 bases sitting between them. This CDR3 is 14 amino acids long. Germline V gene data show CDR1 as SGHAT and CDR2 as FQNNGV. TCRdb used MiXCR to reprocess the 5' RACE reads, holding one entry per CDR3 protein. This table has about 610,000 distinct CDR3 sequences, 15% to 20% appearing once. The J gene is TRBJ2-5, the V gene TRBV11-2; D is undetermined. The clonotype originates from an adult woman who had mild COVID-19 (a few samples of this study predate the infection). Cell type and time point are not known. Sequenced material: PBMCs or a T cell subset sorted from them (not recorded which). The DNA for the CDR3 is TGTGCCAGCAGCTTAACCAGGCACCAAGAGACCCAGTACTTC. It encodes CASSLTRHQETQYF.